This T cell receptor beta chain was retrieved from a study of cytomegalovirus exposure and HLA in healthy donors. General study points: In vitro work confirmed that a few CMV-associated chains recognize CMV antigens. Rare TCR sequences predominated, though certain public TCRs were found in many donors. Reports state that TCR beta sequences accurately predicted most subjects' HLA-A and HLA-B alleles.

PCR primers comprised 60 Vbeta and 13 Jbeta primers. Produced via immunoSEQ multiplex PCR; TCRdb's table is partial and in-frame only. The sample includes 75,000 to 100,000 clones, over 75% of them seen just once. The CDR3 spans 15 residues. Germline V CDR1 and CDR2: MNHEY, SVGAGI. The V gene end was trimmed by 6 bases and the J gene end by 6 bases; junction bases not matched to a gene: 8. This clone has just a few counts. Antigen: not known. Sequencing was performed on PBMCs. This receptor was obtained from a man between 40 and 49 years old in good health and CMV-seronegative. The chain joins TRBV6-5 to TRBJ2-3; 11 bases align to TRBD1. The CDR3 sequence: CASRLRDRGTDTQYF. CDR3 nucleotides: TGTGCCAGCAGGCTCCGGGACAGGGGGACGGATACGCAGTATTTT.